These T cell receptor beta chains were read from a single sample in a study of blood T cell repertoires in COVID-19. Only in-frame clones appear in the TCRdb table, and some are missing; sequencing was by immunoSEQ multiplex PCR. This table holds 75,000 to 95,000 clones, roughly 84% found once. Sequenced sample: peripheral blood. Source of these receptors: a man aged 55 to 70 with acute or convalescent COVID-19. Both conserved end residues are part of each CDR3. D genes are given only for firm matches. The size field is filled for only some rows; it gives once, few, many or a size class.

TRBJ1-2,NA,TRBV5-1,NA,CASSFRTENYGYTF,TGCGCCAGCAGCTTTCGGACAGAGAACTATGGCTACACCTTC
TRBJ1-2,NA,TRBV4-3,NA,CASSQETVGSNYGYTF,TGCGCCAGCAGCCAAGAAACAGTGGGCTCTAACTATGGCTACACCTTC
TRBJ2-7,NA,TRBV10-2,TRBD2,CASSELPGGYEQYF,TGCGCCAGCAGTGAGTTGCCGGGAGGTTACGAGCAGTACTTC
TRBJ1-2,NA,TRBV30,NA,CAWSVQIPPNYGYTF,TGTGCCTGGAGTGTACAAATCCCGCCAAACTATGGCTACACCTTC
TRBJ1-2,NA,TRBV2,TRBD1,CASRENRGGYTF,TGTGCCAGCAGGGAAAACAGGGGTGGCTACACCTTC
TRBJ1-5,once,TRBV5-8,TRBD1,CASSPRDRTGAQHF,TGTGCCAGCAGCCCCAGGGACCGGACAGGAGCCCAGCATTTT
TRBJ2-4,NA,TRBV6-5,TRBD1,CASRAGGNIQYF,TGTGCCAGCAGGGCAGGGGGAAACATTCAGTACTTC
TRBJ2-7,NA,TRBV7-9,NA,CASSSYRLGEQYF,TGTGCCAGCAGCTCCTACCGACTCGGCGAGCAGTACTTC
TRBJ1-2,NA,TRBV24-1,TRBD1,CATSDLKTGDVYGYTF,TGTGCCACCAGTGACCTCAAGACAGGGGACGTCTATGGCTACACCTTC
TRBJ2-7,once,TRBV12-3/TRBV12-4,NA,CASGAGPSYEQYF,TGTGCCAGCGGGGCCGGGCCTTCCTACGAGCAGTACTTC
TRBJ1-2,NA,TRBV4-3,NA,CASSRTGYYGYTF,TGCGCCAGCAGCCGAACAGGCTACTATGGCTACACCTTC
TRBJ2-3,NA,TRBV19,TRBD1,CASSVLVGTGFTDTQYF,TGTGCCAGTAGTGTATTAGTAGGGACAGGGTTCACAGATACGCAGTATTTT
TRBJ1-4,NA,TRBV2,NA,CASSESPFPQGEKLFF,TGTGCCAGCAGTGAAAGTCCTTTCCCGCAGGGCGAAAAACTGTTTTTT
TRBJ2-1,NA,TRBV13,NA,CASSQFLAEYNEQFF,TGTGCCAGCAGCCAATTTTTAGCGGAGTACAATGAGCAGTTCTTC
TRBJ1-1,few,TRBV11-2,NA,CASSLDRLFRGMNTEAFF,TGTGCCAGCAGCTTAGATCGACTTTTCCGGGGTATGAACACTGAAGCTTTCTTT
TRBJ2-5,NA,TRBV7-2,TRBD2,CASSLVEVRLAQETQYF,TGTGCCAGCAGCTTAGTAGAAGTTAGACTAGCGCAAGAGACCCAGTACTTC
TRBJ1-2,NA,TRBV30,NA,CAWSARGASGYTF,TGTGCCTGGAGTGCACGGGGGGCGTCCGGCTACACCTTC
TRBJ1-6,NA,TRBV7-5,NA,CARSSSGGAAKPHNSPLHF,TGTGCCAGAAGCTCATCCGGAGGGGCGGCCAAGCCTCATAATTCACCCCTCCACTTT
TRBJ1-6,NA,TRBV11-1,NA,CASSLNEGSPLHF,TGTGCCAGCAGCTTAAATGAGGGTTCACCCCTCCACTTT
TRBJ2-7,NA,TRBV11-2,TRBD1,CASSSGTGSEQYF,TGTGCCAGCAGCTCCGGGACAGGGTCCGAGCAGTACTTC
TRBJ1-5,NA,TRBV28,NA,CASSLRQGMGQPQHF,TGTGCCAGCAGTCTCCGGCAGGGGATGGGGCAGCCCCAGCATTTT
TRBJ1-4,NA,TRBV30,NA,CAWSESGRGFNEKLFF,TGTGCCTGGAGTGAGTCAGGGAGGGGGTTTAATGAAAAACTGTTTTTT
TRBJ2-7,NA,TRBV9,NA,CASSLPGNEQYF,TGTGCCAGCAGCCTACCGGGGAACGAGCAGTACTTC